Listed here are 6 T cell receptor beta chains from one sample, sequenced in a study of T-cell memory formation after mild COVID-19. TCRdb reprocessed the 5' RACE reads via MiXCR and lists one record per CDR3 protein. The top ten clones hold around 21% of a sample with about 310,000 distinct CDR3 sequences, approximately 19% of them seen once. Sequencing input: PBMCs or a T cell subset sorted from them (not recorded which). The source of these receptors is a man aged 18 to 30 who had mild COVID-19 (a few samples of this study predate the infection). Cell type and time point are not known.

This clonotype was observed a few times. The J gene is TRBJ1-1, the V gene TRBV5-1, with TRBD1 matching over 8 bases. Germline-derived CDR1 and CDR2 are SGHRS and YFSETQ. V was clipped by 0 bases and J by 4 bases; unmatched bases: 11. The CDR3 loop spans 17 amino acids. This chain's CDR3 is CASSLGQGATLGTEAFF. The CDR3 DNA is TGCGCCAGCAGCTTGGGGCAGGGGGCGACCTTGGGCACTGAAGCTTTCTTT. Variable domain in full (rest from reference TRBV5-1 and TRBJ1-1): KAGVTQTPRYLIKTRGQQVTLSCSPISGHRSVSWYQQTPGQGLQFLFEYFSETQRNKGNFPGRFSGRQFSNSRSEMNVSTLELGDSALYLCASSLGQGATLGTEAFFGQGTRLTVV.

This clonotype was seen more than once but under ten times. In nucleotides, the CDR3 is TGCAGTGCAGGTGAGCCTACACTCTACGAGCAGTACGTC. Its translation: CSAGEPTLYEQYV. The chain is built from TRBV20-1 and TRBJ2-7; unclear D gene. Germline assignment: CDR1 DFQATT and CDR2 SNEGSKA (reference sequence). This CDR3 comprises 13 residues. Trimming left V 6 bases short and J 3 bases short, with 15 bases between.

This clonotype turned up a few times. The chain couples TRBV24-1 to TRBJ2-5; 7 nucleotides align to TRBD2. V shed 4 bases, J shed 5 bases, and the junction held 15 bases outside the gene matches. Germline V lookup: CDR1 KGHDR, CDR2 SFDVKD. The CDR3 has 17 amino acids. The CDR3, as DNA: TGTGCCACCAGTGACCCCATTCCCAGCGGGGCCCGGGAGACCCAGTACTTC. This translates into CATSDPIPSGARETQYF.

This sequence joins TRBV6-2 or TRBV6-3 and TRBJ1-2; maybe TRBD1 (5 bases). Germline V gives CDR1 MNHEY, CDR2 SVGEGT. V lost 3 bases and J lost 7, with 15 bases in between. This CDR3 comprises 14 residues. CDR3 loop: CASSYTGELRGYTF. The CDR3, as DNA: TGTGCCAGCAGTTATACGGGGGAGTTACGTGGCTACACCTTC.

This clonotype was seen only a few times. CDR3: CASSLGTSGYTGELFF. CDR3 bases: TGCGCCAGCAGCTTGGGGACTAGCGGGTACACCGGGGAGCTGTTTTTT. V gene TRBV5-1 combines with J gene TRBJ2-2, with TRBD2 matching 11 bases. This CDR3 spans 16 amino acids. V lost 0 bases and J lost 3; bases outside the gene matches: 1. CDR1 SGHRS and CDR2 YFSETQ come from the germline V gene. The full variable domain, its missing parts supplied by reference TRBV5-1 and TRBJ2-2, is KAGVTQTPRYLIKTRGQQVTLSCSPISGHRSVSWYQQTPGQGLQFLFEYFSETQRNKGNFPGRFSGRQFSNSRSEMNVSTLELGDSALYLCASSLGTSGYTGELFFGEGSRLTVL.

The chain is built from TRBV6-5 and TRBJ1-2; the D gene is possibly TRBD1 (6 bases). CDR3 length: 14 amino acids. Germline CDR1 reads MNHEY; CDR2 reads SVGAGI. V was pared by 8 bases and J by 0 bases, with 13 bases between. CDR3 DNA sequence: TGTGCCAGCGGCACAGGGCCAACTAACTATGGCTACACCTTC. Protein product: CASGTGPTNYGYTF.